A selection of T cell receptor beta chains follows, all from one sample in a study of T-cell reconstitution after alpha-beta-depleted transplantation in children. MiXCR was run by TCRdb on the PCR reads, yielding one entry per CDR3 protein. Among hundreds of thousands of distinct CDR3 sequences listed, around 10% were seen once. The sequenced sample was peripheral blood, obtained 180 days after TCRalphabeta/CD19-depleted stem cell transplant. These receptors were taken from a male patient between 2 and 10 years old who had a stem cell transplant for chronic granulomatous disease, so the T cells may come from the graft donor. CDR3s include the opening cysteine and the closing phenylalanine or tryptophan. Each record gives: CDR3 protein, CDR3 DNA, clone size, J gene, V gene, D gene. The D gene is left open where the match is weak. Some rows have no size entry. The others give once, few or many, or a class for an expanded clone.

cdr3_aa: CASSPTVNSGPYEQYF
cdr3_nt: TGCGCCAGCAGCCCCACCGTGAACAGCGGCCCCTACGAGCAGTACTTC
clone_size: many
j_call: TRBJ2-7
v_call: TRBV4-1
d_call: .

cdr3_aa: CASRKGTSGNLAKNIQYF
cdr3_nt: TGTGCCAGCAGGAAGGGGACTAGCGGAAACCTAGCCAAAAACATTCAGTACTTC
clone_size: many
j_call: TRBJ2-4
v_call: TRBV2
d_call: TRBD2

cdr3_aa: CASSPLGRSTDTQYF
cdr3_nt: TGTGCCAGCAGTCCCTTGGGGAGAAGCACAGATACGCAGTATTTT
clone_size: many
j_call: TRBJ2-3
v_call: TRBV12-3/TRBV12-4
d_call: .

cdr3_aa: CASSPRLYNEQFF
cdr3_nt: TGTGCCAGCAGCCCCAGACTCTACAATGAGCAGTTCTTC
clone_size: .
j_call: TRBJ2-1
v_call: TRBV7-8
d_call: .

cdr3_aa: CASSVDFDGADTQYF
cdr3_nt: TGTGCCAGCAGCGTAGATTTTGACGGGGCAGATACGCAGTATTTT
clone_size: many
j_call: TRBJ2-3
v_call: TRBV9
d_call: .

cdr3_aa: CASSQQGGRETQYF
cdr3_nt: TGTGCCAGCAGCCAACAGGGGGGGAGAGAGACCCAGTACTTC
clone_size: many
j_call: TRBJ2-5
v_call: TRBV12-3/TRBV12-4
d_call: .

cdr3_aa: CASSLVSGYTGELFF
cdr3_nt: TGTGCCAGCAGCTTGGTATCGGGGTACACCGGGGAGCTGTTTTTT
clone_size: many
j_call: TRBJ2-2
v_call: TRBV7-6
d_call: .

cdr3_aa: CASSRRDRVYEQYF
cdr3_nt: TGTGCCAGCAGTCGCCGGGACAGGGTCTACGAGCAGTACTTC
clone_size: many
j_call: TRBJ2-7
v_call: TRBV28
d_call: TRBD1

cdr3_aa: CASSILGTSGGASYNEQFF
cdr3_nt: TGCGCCAGCAGCATCCTCGGGACTAGCGGGGGGGCGTCCTACAATGAGCAGTTCTTC
clone_size: many
j_call: TRBJ2-1
v_call: TRBV5-1
d_call: TRBD2

cdr3_aa: CSAQGNNEQFF
cdr3_nt: TGCAGCGCCCAAGGAAACAATGAGCAGTTCTTC
clone_size: many
j_call: TRBJ2-1
v_call: TRBV29-1
d_call: .

cdr3_aa: CASSGQPTGELFF
cdr3_nt: TGTGCCAGCAGTGGACAGCCGACCGGGGAGCTGTTTTTT
clone_size: many
j_call: TRBJ2-2
v_call: TRBV6-1
d_call: .

cdr3_aa: CASSPTWTEAFF
cdr3_nt: TGTGCCAGCAGCCCGACTTGGACTGAAGCTTTCTTT
clone_size: many
j_call: TRBJ1-1
v_call: TRBV11-2
d_call: .

cdr3_aa: CASSGTPEWATNEKLFF
cdr3_nt: TGTGCCAGCAGTGGGACACCTGAGTGGGCAACTAATGAAAAACTGTTTTTT
clone_size: many
j_call: TRBJ1-4
v_call: TRBV12-3/TRBV12-4
d_call: .

cdr3_aa: CASSPVTSGNYEQFF
cdr3_nt: TGTGCCAGCTCACCAGTGACTAGCGGGAACTATGAGCAGTTCTTC
clone_size: few
j_call: TRBJ2-1
v_call: TRBV18
d_call: TRBD2

cdr3_aa: CASSQGRNTGELFF
cdr3_nt: TGCGCCAGCAGCCAAGGGAGGAACACCGGGGAGCTGTTTTTT
clone_size: many
j_call: TRBJ2-2
v_call: TRBV4-1
d_call: .

cdr3_aa: CASSSHNNEQFF
cdr3_nt: TGTGCCAGCAGCTCACACAACAATGAGCAGTTCTTC
clone_size: many
j_call: TRBJ2-1
v_call: TRBV7-2
d_call: .

cdr3_aa: CASSQVMLAGGPLNEQFF
cdr3_nt: TGTGCCAGCAGCCAAGTTATGTTGGCGGGAGGACCTCTCAATGAGCAGTTCTTC
clone_size: few
j_call: TRBJ2-1
v_call: TRBV3-1
d_call: TRBD2

cdr3_aa: CATSRALEETQYF
cdr3_nt: TGTGCCACCAGCAGAGCCCTGGAAGAGACCCAGTACTTC
clone_size: many
j_call: TRBJ2-5
v_call: TRBV15
d_call: .

cdr3_aa: CASRQQAILQETQYF
cdr3_nt: TGTGCCAGCCGACAGCAGGCAATTCTCCAAGAGACCCAGTACTTC
clone_size: many
j_call: TRBJ2-5
v_call: TRBV18
d_call: .

cdr3_aa: CAISERGPQYF
cdr3_nt: TGTGCCATCAGTGAACGGGGGCCGCAGTATTTT
clone_size: many
j_call: TRBJ2-3
v_call: TRBV10-3
d_call: .